This T cell receptor beta chain is from a study of blood T cell repertoires in COVID-19. The data were produced by immunoSEQ multiplex PCR, yet TCRdb's version contains in-frame clones alone and is incomplete. The sample shows 15,000 to 20,000 clones, 70% to 90% of them seen only once. After removal of 4 bases from V and 4 bases from J, the junction contained 2 bases not matched to a gene. The CDR3 runs 15 residues. Germline V CDR1 and CDR2: MGHRA, YSYEKL. In its sample, this clone was seen once. Sequenced input: peripheral blood. The origin of this receptor is a human donor in a cohort sampled during active COVID-19. The chain recombines TRBV4-1 with TRBJ1-3, with 12 bases lining up with TRBD1. The chain's CDR3 is CASSRDRGQGNTIYF. The CDR3, as DNA: TGCGCCAGCAGCCGGGACAGGGGGCAAGGAAACACCATATATTTT.